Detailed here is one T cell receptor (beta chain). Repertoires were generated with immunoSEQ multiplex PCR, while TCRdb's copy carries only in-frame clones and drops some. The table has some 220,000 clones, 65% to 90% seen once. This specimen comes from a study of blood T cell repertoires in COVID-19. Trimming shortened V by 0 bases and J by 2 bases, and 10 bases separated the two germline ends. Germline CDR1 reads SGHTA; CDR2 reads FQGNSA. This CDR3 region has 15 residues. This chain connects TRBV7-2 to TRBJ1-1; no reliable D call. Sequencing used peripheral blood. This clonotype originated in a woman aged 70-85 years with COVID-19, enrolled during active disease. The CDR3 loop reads CASSLAFTANTEAFF. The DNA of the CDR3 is TGTGCCAGCAGCTTAGCGTTTACAGCTAACACTGAAGCTTTCTTT.